This is a list of T cell receptor beta chains from one sample in a study of T-cell memory formation after mild COVID-19. Each CDR3 protein is one row after TCRdb ran MiXCR on the 5' RACE reads. The repertoire holds hundreds of thousands of distinct CDR3 sequences, with about 18% as singletons. Specimen: PBMCs or a T cell subset sorted from them (not recorded which). These receptors originate from an adult woman who had mild COVID-19 (a few samples of this study predate the infection). Cell type and time point are not known. Each CDR3 is given with its conserved first and last residue. Fields, in order: CDR3 protein, CDR3 DNA, J gene, D gene, V gene, clone size. D genes are given only for firm matches. Not every row has a clone size; where given, it reads once, few, many or a size class.

CDR3 protein: CASSPARLGETQYF
CDR3 DNA: TGTGCCAGCTCACCAGCCAGGTTGGGGGAGACCCAGTACTTC
J gene: TRBJ2-5
D gene: NA
V gene: TRBV18
clone size: NA

CDR3 protein: CSAGQLHRSYEQYF
CDR3 DNA: TGCAGTGCTGGACAACTCCACCGCTCCTACGAGCAGTACTTC
J gene: TRBJ2-7
D gene: NA
V gene: TRBV20-1
clone size: many

CDR3 protein: CASSPNHQGVTEAFF
CDR3 DNA: TGCGCCAGCAGCCCTAACCACCAAGGAGTCACTGAAGCTTTCTTT
J gene: TRBJ1-1
D gene: NA
V gene: TRBV4-3
clone size: few

CDR3 protein: CASSQDLDNSPLHF
CDR3 DNA: TGCGCCAGCAGCCAAGATCTGGATAATTCACCCCTCCACTTT
J gene: TRBJ1-6
D gene: NA
V gene: TRBV4-3
clone size: NA

CDR3 protein: CASSLTGGIGYEQYF
CDR3 DNA: TGTGCCAGCAGCTTAACGGGCGGGATCGGTTACGAGCAGTACTTC
J gene: TRBJ2-7
D gene: NA
V gene: TRBV7-3
clone size: few

CDR3 protein: CASSPGRIQPGKINNEQFF
CDR3 DNA: TGCGCCAGCAGCCCGGGGCGGATCCAACCGGGAAAGATAAACAATGAGCAGTTCTTC
J gene: TRBJ2-1
D gene: NA
V gene: TRBV5-1
clone size: NA

CDR3 protein: CATSRNPGQGTEAFF
CDR3 DNA: TGTGCCACCAGCAGAAACCCGGGACAGGGAACTGAAGCTTTCTTT
J gene: TRBJ1-1
D gene: TRBD1
V gene: TRBV15
clone size: few

CDR3 protein: CASSQRGVGTGDNYGYTF
CDR3 DNA: TGTGCCAGCAGCCAAAGGGGCGTAGGGACAGGGGATAATTATGGCTACACCTTC
J gene: TRBJ1-2
D gene: TRBD1
V gene: TRBV27
clone size: NA

CDR3 protein: CATSDLQGEDTQYF
CDR3 DNA: TGTGCCACCAGTGATTTGCAGGGCGAAGATACGCAGTATTTT
J gene: TRBJ2-3
D gene: NA
V gene: TRBV24-1
clone size: many

CDR3 protein: CATSDPGGGAGELFF
CDR3 DNA: TGTGCCACCAGTGACCCAGGGGGGGGAGCCGGGGAGCTGTTTTTT
J gene: TRBJ2-2
D gene: NA
V gene: TRBV24-1
clone size: NA

CDR3 protein: CASSSDRGRGYTF
CDR3 DNA: TGTGCCAGCTCCTCGGACAGGGGGAGAGGCTACACCTTC
J gene: TRBJ1-2
D gene: TRBD1
V gene: TRBV25-1
clone size: few

CDR3 protein: CASSFAAGLYNEQFF
CDR3 DNA: TGTGCCAGCAGTTTTGCCGCGGGGCTCTACAATGAGCAGTTCTTC
J gene: TRBJ2-1
D gene: NA
V gene: TRBV5-5
clone size: NA

CDR3 protein: CASSRTSGGPYNEQFF
CDR3 DNA: TGTGCCAGTAGTAGGACTAGCGGGGGACCTTACAATGAGCAGTTCTTC
J gene: TRBJ2-1
D gene: TRBD2
V gene: TRBV19
clone size: few

CDR3 protein: CASSYWTSLSPTGELFF
CDR3 DNA: TGTGCCAGCAGTTACTGGACTAGCCTGTCCCCCACCGGGGAGCTGTTTTTT
J gene: TRBJ2-2
D gene: TRBD2
V gene: TRBV28
clone size: few

CDR3 protein: CSDRADRTLAGGSQYF
CDR3 DNA: TGCAGTGATAGAGCCGACCGAACACTAGCGGGGGGATCGCAGTATTTT
J gene: TRBJ2-3
D gene: TRBD2
V gene: TRBV20-1
clone size: NA

CDR3 protein: CASSPDRELYNEQFF
CDR3 DNA: TGTGCCAGCTCACCAGACAGGGAACTGTACAATGAGCAGTTCTTC
J gene: TRBJ2-1
D gene: TRBD1
V gene: TRBV18
clone size: NA

CDR3 protein: CSARAVHSYEQYF
CDR3 DNA: TGCAGTGCTAGGGCAGTTCACTCCTACGAGCAGTACTTC
J gene: TRBJ2-7
D gene: NA
V gene: TRBV20-1
clone size: NA

CDR3 protein: CASSSGQTGNQPQHF
CDR3 DNA: TGTGCCAGCAGTTCGGGACAGACTGGCAATCAGCCCCAGCATTTT
J gene: TRBJ1-5
D gene: TRBD1
V gene: TRBV12-3/TRBV12-4
clone size: many

CDR3 protein: CASSLTYRDEQFF
CDR3 DNA: TGTGCCAGCAGCCTGACATATCGGGATGAGCAGTTCTTC
J gene: TRBJ2-1
D gene: NA
V gene: TRBV6-2/TRBV6-3
clone size: NA

CDR3 protein: CASSVGDRAYEQYF
CDR3 DNA: TGTGCCAGCAGCGTAGGGGACAGGGCCTACGAGCAGTACTTC
J gene: TRBJ2-7
D gene: TRBD1
V gene: TRBV9
clone size: many

CDR3 protein: CASSPQSGDTNYGYTF
CDR3 DNA: TGTGCCAGCAGTCCACAGTCGGGCGATACTAACTATGGCTACACCTTC
J gene: TRBJ1-2
D gene: NA
V gene: TRBV28
clone size: NA

CDR3 protein: CASSVENQGYTGELFF
CDR3 DNA: TGTGCCAGCAGCGTAGAAAATCAGGGATACACCGGGGAGCTGTTTTTT
J gene: TRBJ2-2
D gene: NA
V gene: TRBV9
clone size: NA

CDR3 protein: CASSPDSYQPQHF
CDR3 DNA: TGTGCCAGCAGCCCCGACAGTTATCAGCCCCAGCATTTT
J gene: TRBJ1-5
D gene: NA
V gene: TRBV6-6
clone size: NA

CDR3 protein: CASTFAEHEGANEQFF
CDR3 DNA: TGTGCCAGCACTTTCGCCGAACACGAGGGGGCGAATGAGCAGTTCTTC
J gene: TRBJ2-1
D gene: TRBD1
V gene: TRBV7-6
clone size: NA

CDR3 protein: CASSLALAGKRSSYEQYF
CDR3 DNA: TGTGCTAGCAGCTTAGCTCTTGCGGGGAAAAGGAGCTCCTACGAGCAGTACTTC
J gene: TRBJ2-7
D gene: NA
V gene: TRBV7-7
clone size: few

CDR3 protein: CASSEADRDTQYF
CDR3 DNA: TGTGCCAGCAGCGAGGCAGACAGAGATACGCAGTATTTT
J gene: TRBJ2-3
D gene: NA
V gene: TRBV9
clone size: NA

CDR3 protein: CASRQGTGLLPGELFF
CDR3 DNA: TGTGCCAGCAGACAGGGGACGGGTCTTCTGCCCGGGGAGCTGTTTTTT
J gene: TRBJ2-2
D gene: TRBD1
V gene: TRBV3-1
clone size: few

CDR3 protein: CASSGEVNQPQHF
CDR3 DNA: TGTGCCAGCAGTGGTGAGGTGAATCAGCCCCAGCATTTT
J gene: TRBJ1-5
D gene: NA
V gene: TRBV2
clone size: few

CDR3 protein: CSARDGLGETQYF
CDR3 DNA: TGCAGTGCTAGAGATGGTCTTGGGGAGACCCAGTACTTC
J gene: TRBJ2-5
D gene: NA
V gene: TRBV20-1
clone size: NA

CDR3 protein: CASSDISGRAVPYNEQFF
CDR3 DNA: TGTGCCAGCAGTGATATTAGCGGGAGGGCCGTTCCCTACAATGAGCAGTTCTTC
J gene: TRBJ2-1
D gene: TRBD2
V gene: TRBV27
clone size: NA

CDR3 protein: CSAREGEKLFF
CDR3 DNA: TGCAGTGCTAGAGAGGGGGAAAAACTGTTTTTT
J gene: TRBJ1-4
D gene: NA
V gene: TRBV20-1
clone size: NA

CDR3 protein: CSVDAGYNEQFF
CDR3 DNA: TGCAGCGTTGACGCCGGATACAATGAGCAGTTCTTC
J gene: TRBJ2-1
D gene: NA
V gene: TRBV29-1
clone size: NA

CDR3 protein: CASSQEGATNEKLFF
CDR3 DNA: TGCGCCAGCAGCCAAGAGGGTGCAACTAATGAAAAACTGTTTTTT
J gene: TRBJ1-4
D gene: NA
V gene: TRBV4-3
clone size: NA

CDR3 protein: CASSPGLGLYGYTF
CDR3 DNA: TGTGCCAGCAGCCCAGGCTTGGGGCTCTATGGCTACACCTTC
J gene: TRBJ1-2
D gene: NA
V gene: TRBV7-2
clone size: NA

CDR3 protein: CSAKRQVEQFF
CDR3 DNA: TGCAGTGCTAAACGACAGGTTGAGCAGTTCTTC
J gene: TRBJ2-1
D gene: NA
V gene: TRBV20-1
clone size: few

CDR3 protein: CASSQGQIYTF
CDR3 DNA: TGCGCCAGCAGCCAGGGACAGATCTACACCTTC
J gene: TRBJ1-2
D gene: TRBD1
V gene: TRBV4-1
clone size: few

CDR3 protein: CASSQEAGGGTDTQYF
CDR3 DNA: TGTGCCAGCAGCCAAGAGGCGGGAGGGGGCACAGATACGCAGTATTTT
J gene: TRBJ2-3
D gene: TRBD2
V gene: TRBV4-2
clone size: many

CDR3 protein: CASSLPGHYEQYF
CDR3 DNA: TGTGCCAGCAGCTTACCGGGGCACTACGAGCAGTACTTC
J gene: TRBJ2-7
D gene: NA
V gene: TRBV7-9
clone size: NA

CDR3 protein: CASAFKQGARNEQYF
CDR3 DNA: TGTGCCAGCGCTTTTAAACAGGGGGCGAGAAACGAGCAGTACTTC
J gene: TRBJ2-7
D gene: TRBD1
V gene: TRBV12-3/TRBV12-4
clone size: NA

CDR3 protein: CASSLSGQGNNQPQHF
CDR3 DNA: TGTGCCAGCAGTTTATCGGGACAGGGGAACAATCAGCCCCAGCATTTT
J gene: TRBJ1-5
D gene: TRBD1
V gene: TRBV12-3/TRBV12-4
clone size: few

CDR3 protein: CATSRVDIGEQYF
CDR3 DNA: TGTGCCACCAGCAGAGTAGATATCGGAGAGCAGTACTTC
J gene: TRBJ2-7
D gene: NA
V gene: TRBV15
clone size: NA

CDR3 protein: CASSEYRVGYYEQYF
CDR3 DNA: TGTGCCAGCAGTGAATACAGGGTGGGTTACTACGAGCAGTACTTC
J gene: TRBJ2-7
D gene: NA
V gene: TRBV6-1
clone size: NA

CDR3 protein: CAWSARDREFRTEAFF
CDR3 DNA: TGTGCCTGGAGTGCGCGGGACAGGGAATTTCGTACTGAAGCTTTCTTT
J gene: TRBJ1-1
D gene: TRBD1
V gene: TRBV30
clone size: few

CDR3 protein: CASSQVQGNGYTF
CDR3 DNA: TGTGCCAGCAGCCAAGTCCAGGGGAATGGCTACACCTTC
J gene: TRBJ1-2
D gene: NA
V gene: TRBV3-1
clone size: NA

CDR3 protein: CASSFGNTEAFF
CDR3 DNA: TGCGCCAGCAGCTTTGGGAACACTGAAGCTTTCTTT
J gene: TRBJ1-1
D gene: NA
V gene: TRBV12-3/TRBV12-4
clone size: many

CDR3 protein: CASSLSTAAYEQYF
CDR3 DNA: TGTGCCAGCAGCTTATCGACAGCAGCCTACGAGCAGTACTTC
J gene: TRBJ2-7
D gene: NA
V gene: TRBV7-6
clone size: few

CDR3 protein: CASRKGAGEQYF
CDR3 DNA: TGTGCCAGCAGGAAGGGCGCGGGGGAGCAGTACTTC
J gene: TRBJ2-7
D gene: NA
V gene: TRBV6-1
clone size: few

CDR3 protein: CSARESRVVSKNIQYF
CDR3 DNA: TGCAGTGCTAGAGAATCCAGGGTCGTGTCCAAAAACATTCAGTACTTC
J gene: TRBJ2-4
D gene: NA
V gene: TRBV20-1
clone size: NA

CDR3 protein: CASSLRPPNTGELFF
CDR3 DNA: TGTGCCAGCAGCTTAAGGCCTCCCAACACCGGGGAGCTGTTTTTT
J gene: TRBJ2-2
D gene: NA
V gene: TRBV7-2
clone size: NA

CDR3 protein: CASSPPGLREQFF
CDR3 DNA: TGTGCCAGCTCACCACCTGGGTTGAGGGAGCAGTTCTTC
J gene: TRBJ2-1
D gene: NA
V gene: TRBV18
clone size: NA

CDR3 protein: CASGAGQGHGTDTQYF
CDR3 DNA: TGCGCCAGCGGAGCGGGACAGGGTCATGGCACAGATACGCAGTATTTT
J gene: TRBJ2-3
D gene: TRBD1
V gene: TRBV5-1
clone size: NA

CDR3 protein: CASSVVADGMGEQFF
CDR3 DNA: TGTGCCAGCAGCGTTGTAGCCGACGGGATGGGTGAGCAGTTCTTC
J gene: TRBJ2-1
D gene: NA
V gene: TRBV9
clone size: NA

CDR3 protein: CASSPKSYQGGNQPQHF
CDR3 DNA: TGTGCCAGCTCACCAAAGAGTTATCAGGGAGGTAATCAGCCCCAGCATTTT
J gene: TRBJ1-5
D gene: NA
V gene: TRBV18
clone size: NA

CDR3 protein: CATSRGGGSGNTIYF
CDR3 DNA: TGTGCCACCAGCAGAGGCGGAGGTTCTGGAAACACCATATATTTT
J gene: TRBJ1-3
D gene: NA
V gene: TRBV15
clone size: many